This T cell receptor (beta chain) was sequenced for a study of CD8 T cells in Susac syndrome. This clonotype occurred a few times. In germline, CDR1 is SGHNT, CDR2 YYREEE (reference sequence). This CDR3 region has 15 residues. V gave up 9 bases and J gave up 6 bases, with 24 bases separating them. With random hexamers, reverse transcription was performed on about 0.5 to 1 ug of RNA. Across 54 Vbeta and 13 Jbeta, TCR beta CDR3 was amplified with immunoSEQ multiplex PCR. MiXCR was run by TCRdb on the immunoSEQ multiplex PCR reads, yielding one entry per CDR3 protein. The table lists around 130,000 distinct CDR3 sequences, 96% of them singletons.

The rearrangement uses TRBV5-4 and TRBJ1-2; a possible D gene is TRBD1 (5 bases). Sequenced material: CD4+ T cells from PBMCs. The origin of this receptor is a human donor with Susac syndrome. Here the CDR3 DNA reads TGTGCCACCCTATTCCTAGGGGAAAGGGCGAATGGCTACACCTTC. This encodes CATLFLGERANGYTF.